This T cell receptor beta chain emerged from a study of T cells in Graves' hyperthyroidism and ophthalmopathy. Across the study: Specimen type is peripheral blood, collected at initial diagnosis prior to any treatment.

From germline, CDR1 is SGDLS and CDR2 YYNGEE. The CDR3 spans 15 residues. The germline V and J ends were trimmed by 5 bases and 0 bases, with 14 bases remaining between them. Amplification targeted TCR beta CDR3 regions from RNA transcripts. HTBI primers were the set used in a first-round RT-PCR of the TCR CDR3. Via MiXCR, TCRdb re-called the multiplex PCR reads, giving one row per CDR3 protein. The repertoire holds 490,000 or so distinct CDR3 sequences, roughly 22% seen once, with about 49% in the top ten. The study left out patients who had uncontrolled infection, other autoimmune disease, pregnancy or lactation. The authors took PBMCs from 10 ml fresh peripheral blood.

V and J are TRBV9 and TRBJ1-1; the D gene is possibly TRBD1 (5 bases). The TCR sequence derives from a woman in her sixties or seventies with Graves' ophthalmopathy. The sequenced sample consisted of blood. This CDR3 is CASSHPRGLNTEAFF. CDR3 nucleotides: TGTGCCAGCAGTCATCCAAGGGGCTTGAACACTGAAGCTTTCTTT.